This T cell receptor (beta chain) emerged from a study of T cell responses to AZD1222 COVID-19 vaccine. The germline gives CDR1 SGHAT, CDR2 FQNNGV. The V segment lost 0 bases and the J segment 8 bases; nucleotides outside the gene matches: 5. The length of the CDR3 is 16 residues. The protocol was immunoSEQ multiplex PCR, while the TCRdb copy is restricted to in-frame clones and leaves out a portion. The data contain about 130,000 clones, roughly 85% of them singletons. The clonotype was recovered from an adult who received the MenACWY meningococcal vaccine as a control. This rearrangement joins TRBV11-2 to TRBJ2-1; 12 nucleotides align to TRBD1. Specimen: peripheral blood, collected 28 days after the second dose of the MenACWY control vaccine. DNA of the CDR3: TGTGCCAGCAGCTTAGAGGGGACAGGGGGCAGGGATGAGCAGTTCTTC. It yields the protein CASSLEGTGGRDEQFF.